A single sample is the source of the 15 T cell receptor beta chains below, sequenced in a study of monozygotic twins with inflammatory bowel disease. TCRdb derives one entry per CDR3 protein from the 5' RACE reads, leaving out DNA. The table lists 420,000 or so distinct CDR3 sequences. Sequenced material: blood. The receptors shown here come from a human donor with ulcerative colitis or Crohn's disease, or a healthy co-twin of an affected twin (not recorded which).

The rearrangement joins TRBV5-8 to TRBJ2-3; there is no DNA to check the TCRdb D call of TRBD2. This CDR3 comprises 15 residues. The germline gives CDR1 SGHTS, CDR2 YDEGEE. CDR3 amino acids: CASIAGRAGGDTQYF.

This sequence joins TRBV2 and TRBJ2-4; no DNA is available, so the TRBD1 call from TCRdb remains unchecked. Germline lookup yields CDR1 SNHLY and CDR2 FYNNEI. This CDR3 has 18 amino acids. This CDR3 reads CASSVTGAVRTSKNIQYF.

J is TRBJ1-1 and V is TRBV5-1; the TRBD1 assignment by TCRdb is unverifiable without DNA. This CDR3 contains 14 residues. In germline, CDR1 is SGHRS, CDR2 YFSETQ. The CDR3 spells CASSLEGAQRPAFF.

This CDR3 is CASSHQFNEKLFF. The chain carries TRBV5-4 and TRBJ1-4. Germline V gene sequence: CDR1 SGHNT, CDR2 YYREEE (reference sequence). The CDR3 has 13 amino acids.

The chain combines TRBV12-3 or TRBV12-4 with TRBJ2-1; TCRdb indicates TRBD2, and absent DNA this call remains unverified. The CDR3 covers 13 residues. The CDR3 sequence is CASRGGERNEQFF.

This chain joins TRBV28 and TRBJ2-4; TCRdb designates TRBD2, a call that cannot be tested without DNA. This CDR3 contains 15 residues. The germline gives CDR1 MDHEN, CDR2 SYDVKM. This chain's CDR3 is CASSLGLAGGYIQYF.

The V gene is TRBV29-1, the J gene TRBJ2-3; the TCRdb call, TRBD2, lacks DNA for checking. The CDR3 contains 14 residues. Germline assignment: CDR1 SQVTM and CDR2 ANQGSEA. CDR3 sequence reads: CSVDPAGNTDTQYF.

The rearrangement joins TRBV20-1 to TRBJ2-1; with no DNA, the TCRdb D assignment of TRBD2 cannot be verified. The germline V gene has CDR1 DFQATT and CDR2 SNEGSKA (reference sequence). The CDR3 sequence is 15 residues long. The CDR3: CSARTRLAGGGEQFF.

The chain couples TRBV6-5 to TRBJ1-2. The CDR3 totals 14 residues. Germline loops: CDR1 MNHEY, CDR2 SVGAGI. Here the CDR3 reads CASSYSWTDYGYTF.

This rearrangement joins TRBV7-9 to TRBJ2-1; checking the TCRdb D call of TRBD1 is not possible without DNA. Germline V lookup: CDR1 SEHNR, CDR2 FQNEAQ (reference sequence). The CDR3 consists of 14 residues. The CDR3: CASSPGSPYNEQFF.

The chain is built from TRBV29-1 and TRBJ2-1; TCRdb proposes TRBD2, but this gene call is untestable without DNA. Per germline, CDR1 SQVTM and CDR2 ANQGSEA. This CDR3 is built from 13 residues. CDR3 sequence reads: CSVGDTLVNEQFF.

This chain joins TRBV24-1 and TRBJ2-1. CDR3 size: 12 residues. Germline V gene sequence: CDR1 KGHDR, CDR2 SFDVKD. The CDR3 spells CATSDLKNEQFF.

V gene TRBV5-1 combines with J gene TRBJ1-4; TCRdb gives TRBD1 as the D gene, but with no DNA this cannot be confirmed. CDR3 length: 16 amino acids. The germline gives CDR1 SGHRS, CDR2 YFSETQ. The CDR3 loop is CASRDRTGGTNEKLFF.

J is TRBJ2-3 and V is TRBV7-2; TCRdb names TRBD2, which stays unverified in the absence of DNA. CDR1 is SGHTA, CDR2 FQGNSA, per germline. The CDR3 length is 15 residues. CDR3 sequence: CASSLEREWADTQYF. The full variable domain, completed using reference TRBV7-2 and TRBJ2-3, is GAGVSQSPSNKVTEKGKDVELRCDPISGHTALYWYRQSLGQGLEFLIYFQGNSAPDKSGLPSDRFSAERTGGSVSTLTIQRTQQEDSAVYLCASSLEREWADTQYFGPGTRLTVL.

The CDR3 loop is CASSSTPTQREQYF. V usage is TRBV28 and J usage is TRBJ2-7. The length of the CDR3 is 14 residues. In germline, CDR1 is MDHEN, CDR2 SYDVKM. Drawing the rest from reference TRBV28 and TRBJ2-7, the complete variable domain is DVKVTQSSRYLVKRTGEKVFLECVQDMDHENMFWYRQDPGLGLRLIYFSYDVKMKEKGDIPEGYSVSREKKERFSLILESASTNQTSMYLCASSSTPTQREQYFGPGTRLTVT.